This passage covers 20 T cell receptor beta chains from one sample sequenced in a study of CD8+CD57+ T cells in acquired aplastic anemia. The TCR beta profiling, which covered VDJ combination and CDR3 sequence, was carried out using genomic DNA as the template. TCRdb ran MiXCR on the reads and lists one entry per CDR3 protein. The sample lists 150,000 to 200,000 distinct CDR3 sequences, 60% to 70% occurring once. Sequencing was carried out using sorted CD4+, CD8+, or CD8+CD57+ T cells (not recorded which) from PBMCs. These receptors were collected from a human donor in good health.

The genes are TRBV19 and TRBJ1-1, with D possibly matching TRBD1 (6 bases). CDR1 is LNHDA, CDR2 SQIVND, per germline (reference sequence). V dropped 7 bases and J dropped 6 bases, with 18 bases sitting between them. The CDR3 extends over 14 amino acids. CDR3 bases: TGTGCCAGTACCCCGAGCGCCAGGGGCGCTGAAGCTTTCTTT. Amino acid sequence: CASTPSARGAEAFF.

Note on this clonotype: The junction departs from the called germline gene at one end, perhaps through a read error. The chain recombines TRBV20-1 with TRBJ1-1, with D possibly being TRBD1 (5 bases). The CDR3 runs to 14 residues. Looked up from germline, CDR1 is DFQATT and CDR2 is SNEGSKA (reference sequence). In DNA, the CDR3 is TGCAGTGCTAGTGTTGGCGGGGCGAACGCTGAAGCTTTCTTT. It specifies CSASVGGANAEAFF.

The CDR3 region has the DNA TGTGCCAGTAGTAAATTCTCAGAACGCACTAGCACAGATACGCAGTATTTT. This sequence encodes CASSKFSERTSTDTQYF. The rearrangement joins TRBV19 to TRBJ2-3; no reliable D call. The CDR3 is 17 amino acids. CDR1 is LNHDA, CDR2 SQIVND, per germline (reference sequence). V lost 4 bases to trimming and J lost 0 bases, with 17 bases between them.

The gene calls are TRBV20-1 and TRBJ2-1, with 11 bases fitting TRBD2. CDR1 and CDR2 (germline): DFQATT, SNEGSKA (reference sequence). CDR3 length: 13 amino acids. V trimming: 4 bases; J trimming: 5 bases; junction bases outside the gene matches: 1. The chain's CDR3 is CSAIAGGHNEQFF. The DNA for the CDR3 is TGCAGTGCTATAGCGGGGGGGCACAATGAGCAGTTCTTC.

CDR3 nucleotide sequence: TGTGCCATCAGTGAGTCAAGGAGCAATCAGCCCCAGCATTTT. Translating it yields CAISESRSNQPQHF. The chain carries TRBV10-3 and TRBJ1-5; no reliable D call. This CDR3 is built from 14 residues. Trimming removed 0 bases at V and 1 base at J, with 4 bases between. Germline V gives CDR1 ENHRY, CDR2 SYGVKD.

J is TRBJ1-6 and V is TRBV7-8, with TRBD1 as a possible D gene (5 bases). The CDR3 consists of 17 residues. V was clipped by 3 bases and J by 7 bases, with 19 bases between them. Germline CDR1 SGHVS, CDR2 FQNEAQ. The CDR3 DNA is TGTGCCAGCAGCTTGTCGCCGAACAGGAACATCAATTCACCCCTCCACTTT. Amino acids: CASSLSPNRNINSPLHF.

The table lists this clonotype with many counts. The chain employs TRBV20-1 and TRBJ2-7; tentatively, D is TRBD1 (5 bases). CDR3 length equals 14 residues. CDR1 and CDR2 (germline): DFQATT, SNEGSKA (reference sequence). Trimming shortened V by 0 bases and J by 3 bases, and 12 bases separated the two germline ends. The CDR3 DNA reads TGCAGTGCTAGAGATAGGGGAAGGCACTACGAGCAGTACTTC. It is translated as CSARDRGRHYEQYF.

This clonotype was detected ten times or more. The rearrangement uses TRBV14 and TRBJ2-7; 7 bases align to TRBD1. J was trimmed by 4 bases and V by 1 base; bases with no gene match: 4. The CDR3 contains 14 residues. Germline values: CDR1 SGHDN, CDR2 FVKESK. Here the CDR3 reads CASSQVRGPYEQYF. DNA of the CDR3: TGTGCCAGCAGCCAAGTTAGGGGGCCATACGAGCAGTACTTC.

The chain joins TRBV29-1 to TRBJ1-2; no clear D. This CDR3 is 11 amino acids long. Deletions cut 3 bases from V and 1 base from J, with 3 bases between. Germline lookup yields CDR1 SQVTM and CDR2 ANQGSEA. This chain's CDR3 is CSVDGNYGYTF. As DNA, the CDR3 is TGCAGCGTTGACGGTAACTATGGCTACACCTTC.

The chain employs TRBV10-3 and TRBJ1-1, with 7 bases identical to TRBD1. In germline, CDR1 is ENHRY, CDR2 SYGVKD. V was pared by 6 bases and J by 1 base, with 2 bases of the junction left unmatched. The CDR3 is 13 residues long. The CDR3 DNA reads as TGTGCCATCAGCGAGGGGGCGAACACTGAAGCTTTCTTT. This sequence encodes CAISEGANTEAFF.

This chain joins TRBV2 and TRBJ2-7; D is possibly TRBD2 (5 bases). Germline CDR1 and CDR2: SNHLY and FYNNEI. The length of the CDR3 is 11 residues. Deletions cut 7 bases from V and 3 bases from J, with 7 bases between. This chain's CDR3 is CASKRDYEQYF. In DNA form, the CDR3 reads TGTGCCAGCAAGAGGGACTACGAGCAGTACTTC.

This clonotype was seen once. CDR3 residues: CASSFPGGRDEQYF. In nucleotides, the CDR3 is TGTGCCAGCAGTTTCCCAGGGGGCAGGGACGAGCAGTACTTC. This chain connects TRBV7-9 to TRBJ2-7; 8 bases map to TRBD1. The CDR3 extends over 14 amino acids. Trimming at V came to 6 bases and at J to 5 bases, leaving 9 bases not matched to a gene. In germline, CDR1 is SEHNR, CDR2 FQNEAQ (reference sequence).

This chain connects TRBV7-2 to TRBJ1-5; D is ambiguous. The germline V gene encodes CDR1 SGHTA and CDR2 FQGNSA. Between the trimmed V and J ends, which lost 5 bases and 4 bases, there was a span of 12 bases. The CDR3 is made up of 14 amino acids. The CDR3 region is CASSLWTVNQPQHF. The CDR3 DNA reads TGTGCCAGCAGCCTTTGGACCGTGAATCAGCCCCAGCATTTT.

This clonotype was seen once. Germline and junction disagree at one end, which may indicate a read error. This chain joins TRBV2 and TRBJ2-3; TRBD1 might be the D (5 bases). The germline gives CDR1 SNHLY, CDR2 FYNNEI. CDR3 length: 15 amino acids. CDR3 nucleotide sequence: TGCGCCAGCAGCTTGCAAGCAGGGAGCACAGATACGCAGTATTTT. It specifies CASSLQAGSTDTQYF.

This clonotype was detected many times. The CDR3 here is CASSITGGDGELFF. CDR3 coding DNA: TGTGCCAGCAGTATAACAGGGGGCGACGGGGAGCTGTTTTTT. V is TRBV6-5 and J is TRBJ2-2, with 9 bases matching TRBD1. V lost 5 bases to trimming and J lost 7 bases; unmatched junction nucleotides: 5. Germline-derived CDR1 and CDR2 are MNHEY and SVGAGI. CDR3 length: 14 residues.

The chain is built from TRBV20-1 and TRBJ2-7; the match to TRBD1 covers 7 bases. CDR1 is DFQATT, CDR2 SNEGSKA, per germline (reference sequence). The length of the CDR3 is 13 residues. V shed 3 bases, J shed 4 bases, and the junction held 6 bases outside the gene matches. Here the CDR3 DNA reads TGCAGTGCTAGGACAGGGATGGGGTACGAGCAGTACTTC. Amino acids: CSARTGMGYEQYF.

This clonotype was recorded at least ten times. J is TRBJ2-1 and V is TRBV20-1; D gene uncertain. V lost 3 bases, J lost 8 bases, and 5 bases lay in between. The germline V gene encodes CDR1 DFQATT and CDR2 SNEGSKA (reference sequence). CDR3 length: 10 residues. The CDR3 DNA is TGCAGTGCTAGTCTCCATGAGCAGTTCTTC. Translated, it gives CSASLHEQFF.

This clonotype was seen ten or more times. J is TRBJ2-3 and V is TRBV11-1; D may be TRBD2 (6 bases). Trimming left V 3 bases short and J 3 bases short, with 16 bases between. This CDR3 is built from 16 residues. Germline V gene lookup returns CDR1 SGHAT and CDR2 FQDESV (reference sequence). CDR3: CASSLEYLARTDTQYF. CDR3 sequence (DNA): TGTGCCAGCAGCTTGGAGTATCTAGCGAGAACAGATACGCAGTATTTT.

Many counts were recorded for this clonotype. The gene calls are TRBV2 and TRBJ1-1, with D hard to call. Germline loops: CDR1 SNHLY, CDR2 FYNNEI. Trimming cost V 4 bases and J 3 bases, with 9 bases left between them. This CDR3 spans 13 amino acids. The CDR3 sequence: CASSVSGYTEAFF. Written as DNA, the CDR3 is TGTGCCAGCAGTGTTTCGGGGTACACTGAAGCTTTCTTT.

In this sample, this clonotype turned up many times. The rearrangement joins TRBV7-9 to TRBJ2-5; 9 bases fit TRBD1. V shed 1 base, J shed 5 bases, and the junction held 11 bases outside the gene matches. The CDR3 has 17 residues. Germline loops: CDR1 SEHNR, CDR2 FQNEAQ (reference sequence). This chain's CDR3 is CASSLGPGTGGLETQYF. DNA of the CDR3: TGTGCCAGCAGCTTAGGCCCTGGTACAGGGGGCCTGGAGACCCAGTACTTC.